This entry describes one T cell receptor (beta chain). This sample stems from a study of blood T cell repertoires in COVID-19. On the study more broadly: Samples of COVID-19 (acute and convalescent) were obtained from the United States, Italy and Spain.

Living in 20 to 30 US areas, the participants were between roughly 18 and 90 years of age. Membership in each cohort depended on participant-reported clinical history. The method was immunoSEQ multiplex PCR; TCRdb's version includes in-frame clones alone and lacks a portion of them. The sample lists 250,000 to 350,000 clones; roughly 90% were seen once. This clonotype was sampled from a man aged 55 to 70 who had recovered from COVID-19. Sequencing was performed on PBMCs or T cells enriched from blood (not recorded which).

Here the CDR3 reads CASSFQDFQETQYF. CDR3 coding DNA: TGCGCCAGCAGCTTCCAAGACTTCCAAGAGACCCAGTACTTC. The V and J genes are TRBV5-1 and TRBJ2-5; the D is unclear. Germline CDR1 reads SGHRS; CDR2 reads YFSETQ. Deletions cut 2 bases from V and 1 base from J, with 9 bases between. There are 14 residues in the CDR3.